These 31 T cell receptor beta chains were sequenced from one sample in a study of blood T cell repertoires in COVID-19. The assay was immunoSEQ multiplex PCR, and TCRdb's table has in-frame clones only and misses some. The repertoire holds more than 350,000 clones, with around 87% as singletons. The sample consisted of PBMCs or T cells enriched from blood (not recorded which). These receptors were taken from a woman aged 45-60 years who had recovered from COVID-19.

The J gene is TRBJ2-2, the V gene TRBV5-1; D unclear. The germline gives CDR1 SGHRS, CDR2 YFSETQ. With 2 bases removed from V and 6 bases from J, the gap between germline ends came to 2 bases. The CDR3 runs 11 residues. The CDR3 reads CASSFSGELFF. DNA of the CDR3: TGCGCCAGCAGCTTCTCCGGGGAGCTGTTTTTT.

The chain uses TRBV7-9 and TRBJ1-2; 8 bases align to TRBD1. CDR1 and CDR2 from the germline V gene are SEHNR and FQNEAQ (reference sequence). The CDR3 has 14 amino acids. V lost 3 bases, J lost 6 bases, and 6 bases stayed unmatched. The CDR3 is CASSFRQGKNGYTF. The CDR3 nucleotides read TGTGCCAGCAGCTTTAGACAGGGGAAAAATGGCTACACCTTC.

V gene TRBV11-2 combines with J gene TRBJ2-1; 8 nucleotides line up with TRBD2. The V gene end was trimmed by 1 base and the J gene end by 6 bases; junction bases not matched to a gene: 8. Germline CDR1 and CDR2: SGHAT and FQNNGV. This CDR3 has 16 residues. The CDR3 is CASSLVSGGGSNEQFF. CDR3 nucleotides: TGTGCCAGCAGCTTAGTGTCTGGCGGGGGGAGCAATGAGCAGTTCTTC.

The gene calls are TRBV5-1 and TRBJ1-2; 7 bases line up with TRBD1. The germline V gene has CDR1 SGHRS and CDR2 YFSETQ. Unmatched junction bases numbered 2, after V lost 4 bases and J lost 2 bases. The CDR3 length is 13 residues. CDR3: CASSEQGNYGYTF. The CDR3 DNA follows: TGCGCCAGCAGCGAACAGGGGAACTATGGCTACACCTTC. Combining the CDR3 with reference TRBV5-1 and TRBJ1-2 gives the whole variable domain KAGVTQTPRYLIKTRGQQVTLSCSPISGHRSVSWYQQTPGQGLQFLFEYFSETQRNKGNFPGRFSGRQFSNSRSEMNVSTLELGDSALYLCASSEQGNYGYTFGSGTRLTVV.

V gene TRBV18 combines with J gene TRBJ2-7, with D maybe TRBD1 (5 bases). CDR1 is KGHSH, CDR2 LQKENI, per germline. This CDR3 has 14 amino acids. V was pared by 2 bases and J by 3 bases, with 11 bases between. CDR3: CASSPAGNIYEQYF. CDR3 DNA: TGTGCCAGCTCACCAGCAGGGAATATCTACGAGCAGTACTTC.

The V gene is TRBV19, the J gene TRBJ1-2; D uncertain. The germline V and J ends were trimmed by 6 bases and 6 bases, with 17 bases remaining between them. The CDR3 runs to 14 residues. CDR1 and CDR2 from the germline V gene are LNHDA and SQIVND (reference sequence). CDR3 sequence: CASRMSGGLDGYTF. The CDR3 region has the DNA TGTGCCAGTAGAATGTCAGGAGGGCTGGATGGCTACACCTTC.

This clone occurred a few times. This chain connects TRBV6-5 to TRBJ1-2; D is unclear. Germline V lookup: CDR1 MNHEY, CDR2 SVGAGI. V dropped 4 bases and J dropped 7 bases, with 13 bases sitting between them. CDR3 length: 13 amino acids. The CDR3: CASSLAGFGGYTF. The CDR3 bases are TGTGCCAGCAGTTTGGCGGGTTTTGGTGGCTACACCTTC.

The chain has TRBV9 and TRBJ2-2; possibly TRBD2 for D (6 bases). The CDR3 runs 18 residues. CDR1 and CDR2 (germline): SGDLS, YYNGEE. Deletions cut 0 bases from V and 2 bases from J, with 17 bases between. Written as DNA, the CDR3 is TGTGCCAGCAGCGTAGTGAGCGGGCAGGCTTTAAACACCGGGGAGCTGTTTTTT. Translation gives CASSVVSGQALNTGELFF.

The rearrangement uses TRBV9 and TRBJ1-2; the D gene is possibly TRBD1 (5 bases). Germline CDR1 and CDR2: SGDLS and YYNGEE. Trimming took 4 bases from V and 3 from J, leaving 10 bases between them. The CDR3 loop spans 13 amino acids. DNA of the CDR3: TGTGCCAGCAGCCCTCAGGGCCACTATGGCTACACCTTC. It codes for CASSPQGHYGYTF. The variable domain in full, completed from reference TRBV9 and TRBJ1-2, reads DSGVTQTPKHLITATGQRVTLRCSPRSGDLSVYWYQQSLDQGLQFLIQYYNGEERAKGNILERFSAQQFPDLHSELNLSSLELGDSALYFCASSPQGHYGYTFGSGTRLTVV.

The rearrangement joins TRBV6-1 to TRBJ2-1; 8 bases align to TRBD2. Germline V gene sequence: CDR1 MNHNS, CDR2 SASEGT. The V segment lost 3 bases and the J segment 5 bases; nucleotides outside the gene matches: 6. This CDR3 has 15 residues. For the CDR3, the DNA is TGTGCCAGCAGTGATGGAGGGACTAGTGACAATGAGCAGTTCTTC. Protein product: CASSDGGTSDNEQFF.

In its sample, this clone was seen a few times. The V gene is TRBV27, the J gene TRBJ1-2; 7 bases are shared with TRBD1. Trimming cost V 6 bases and J 2 bases; bases outside gene matches: 6. This CDR3 contains 14 residues. The germline V gene encodes CDR1 MNHEY and CDR2 SMNVEV (reference sequence). The CDR3 protein is CASSPGDSNYGYTF. CDR3 sequence (DNA): TGTGCCAGCAGCCCGGGGGACAGCAACTATGGCTACACCTTC.

The rearrangement uses TRBV7-2 and TRBJ1-1; D not certain. The CDR3 has 12 residues. V lost 5 bases and J 5 bases, leaving 9 bases between the germline ends. Germline lookup yields CDR1 SGHTA and CDR2 FQGNSA. The CDR3 sequence is CASSHYSTEAFF. CDR3 nucleotides: TGTGCCAGCAGCCATTACTCAACTGAAGCTTTCTTT.

The V and J genes are TRBV15 and TRBJ2-7, with 7 bases identical to TRBD1. The CDR3 is made up of 14 amino acids. Germline CDR1 reads LNHNV; CDR2 reads YYDKDF (reference sequence). J lost 4 bases, V lost 1 base, and 4 bases had no gene match. The CDR3 DNA is TGTGCCACCAGCAGAGCTGGACAGGAGTACGAGCAGTACTTC. Translation: CATSRAGQEYEQYF.

This chain connects TRBV6-2 or TRBV6-3 to TRBJ1-6, with unresolved D. This CDR3 spans 15 amino acids. Germline V gives CDR1 MNHEY, CDR2 SVGEGT. V was trimmed by 5 bases and J by 6 bases, leaving 14 bases between them. The CDR3 DNA sequence: TGTGCCAGCAGTCAAGCGGTAGCTTTTAATTCACCCCTCCACTTT. Protein sequence: CASSQAVAFNSPLHF.

This rearrangement joins TRBV19 to TRBJ1-1, with D unclear. The CDR3 contains 14 residues. V was trimmed by 0 bases and J by 0 bases, leaving 5 bases between them. The germline V gene encodes CDR1 LNHDA and CDR2 SQIVND (reference sequence). CDR3 DNA sequence: TGTGCCAGTAGTATAGAAGCGGTGAACACTGAAGCTTTCTTT. This translates into CASSIEAVNTEAFF.

The rearrangement joins TRBV19 to TRBJ2-7; TRBD2 matches at 9 bases. The trim removed 4 bases at V and 6 bases at J, leaving 4 bases unmatched. Germline-derived CDR1 and CDR2 are LNHDA and SQIVND (reference sequence). The CDR3 spans 13 residues. CDR3 sequence: CASSSGGAVEQYF. The CDR3 DNA sequence: TGTGCCAGTAGTAGCGGGGGGGCGGTCGAGCAGTACTTC.

V usage is TRBV4-1 and J usage is TRBJ1-5, with a weak D call TRBD1 (5 bases). V dropped 1 base and J dropped 4 bases, with 20 bases sitting between them. Germline CDR1 and CDR2: MGHRA and YSYEKL. This CDR3 contains 18 residues. The CDR3 sequence is CASSQAHLENGGNQPQHF. The CDR3 DNA follows: TGCGCCAGCAGCCAAGCCCATCTCGAAAACGGGGGGAATCAGCCCCAGCATTTT.

The chain uses TRBV18 and TRBJ1-3; TRBD1 agrees at 10 bases. This CDR3 spans 17 amino acids. V lost 1 base, J lost 2 bases, and 5 bases stayed unmatched. Germline V gene sequence: CDR1 KGHSH, CDR2 LQKENI. CDR3 residues: CASSPQTGGRAGNTIYF. CDR3 sequence (DNA): TGTGCCAGCTCACCACAGACAGGGGGCAGGGCTGGAAACACCATATATTTT.

As concerns this clone: Other nucleotide sequences from this sample produce the same CDR3. The CDR3 bases are TGTGCCTGGAGTGTAGGAGTCAATAGCAATCAGCCCCAGCATTTT. Protein: CAWSVGVNSNQPQHF. V usage is TRBV30 and J usage is TRBJ1-5; D is ambiguous. The CDR3 runs to 15 residues. Trimming removed 0 bases from V and 0 bases from J, with 9 bases in between. The V gene's germline CDR1 is GTSNPN and CDR2 SVGIG (reference sequence).

The chain combines TRBV7-9 with TRBJ2-3, with D maybe TRBD1 (5 bases). The germline CDR1 and CDR2 sequences are SEHNR and FQNEAQ (reference sequence). This CDR3 region has 17 residues. Between the trimmed V and J ends, which lost 5 bases and 5 bases, there was a span of 23 bases. Here the CDR3 DNA reads TGTGCCAGCAGCCCCCGAGTCCCCCAGGGTCGAGGAGATACGCAGTATTTT. This codes for CASSPRVPQGRGDTQYF.

This clone was seen only once. The V call is TRBV5-4, the J call TRBJ1-6; 8 bases fit TRBD1. Unmatched junction bases numbered 7, after V lost 4 bases and J lost 7 bases. The CDR3 sequence is 15 residues long. Per germline, CDR1 SGHNT and CDR2 YYREEE (reference sequence). This CDR3 is CASSADRARNSPLHF. CDR3 DNA sequence: TGTGCCAGCAGCGCGGACAGGGCTAGAAATTCACCCCTCCACTTT.

For the CDR3, the DNA is TGTGCCAGCTCACCCTCGACAGGGACTAACTATGGCTACACCTTC. This codes for CASSPSTGTNYGYTF. The chain carries TRBV18 and TRBJ1-2, with TRBD1 identical over 7 bases. Germline V gene data show CDR1 as KGHSH and CDR2 as LQKENI. This CDR3 has 15 amino acids. J was trimmed by 0 bases and V by 3 bases; bases with no gene match: 4.

The chain combines TRBV5-5 with TRBJ1-5; no definite D call. The CDR3 totals 13 residues. Trimming shortened V by 0 bases and J by 7 bases, and 8 bases separated the two germline ends. Germline CDR1 is SGHKS and CDR2 is YYEKEE (reference sequence). Here the CDR3 reads CASSLAPLQPQHF. The DNA for the CDR3 is TGTGCCAGCAGCTTGGCCCCCCTGCAGCCCCAGCATTTT.

The CDR3 sequence is CASSQSRAYEQYF. CDR3 sequence (DNA): TGCGCCAGCAGCCAGTCCAGGGCGTACGAGCAGTACTTC. V and J are TRBV4-1 and TRBJ2-7; possible D gene TRBD1, 5 bases. The V and J ends lost 3 bases and 4 bases respectively, with 10 bases between them. CDR1 MGHRA and CDR2 YSYEKL come from the germline V gene. This CDR3 contains 13 residues.

The V and J genes are TRBV18 and TRBJ2-2; TRBD2 matches 10 bases. After removal of 3 bases from V and 4 bases from J, the junction contained 5 bases not matched to a gene. This CDR3 is 16 amino acids long. In germline, CDR1 is KGHSH, CDR2 LQKENI. CDR3 sequence reads: CASSPRASGGTGELFF. DNA of the CDR3: TGTGCCAGCTCACCGAGGGCTAGCGGGGGCACCGGGGAGCTGTTTTTT.

The rearrangement links TRBV9 to TRBJ2-3; D may be TRBD2 (6 bases). Germline lookup yields CDR1 SGDLS and CDR2 YYNGEE. V dropped 2 bases and J dropped 2 bases, with 12 bases sitting between them. CDR3 length: 15 amino acids. The CDR3 loop is CASSVPAGTTDTQYF. As DNA, the CDR3 is TGTGCCAGCAGCGTGCCCGCGGGGACCACAGATACGCAGTATTTT.

The chain uses TRBV7-9 and TRBJ1-3; the match to TRBD1 covers 7 bases. The CDR3 runs 16 residues. After removal of 5 bases from V and 0 bases from J, the junction contained 7 bases not matched to a gene. CDR1 SEHNR and CDR2 FQNEAQ come from the germline V gene (reference sequence). The CDR3 reads CASSQGQPYSGNTIYF. Written as DNA, the CDR3 is TGTGCCAGCAGCCAGGGACAGCCATACTCTGGAAACACCATATATTTT.

This clone was observed a few times. The CDR3 region is CASSFLAADTQYF. As DNA, the CDR3 is TGCGCCAGCAGCTTCCTAGCGGCAGATACGCAGTATTTT. The V and J genes are TRBV5-1 and TRBJ2-3, with TRBD2 matching 7 bases. CDR3 length: 13 residues. Losses at the gene ends were 2 bases for V and 4 bases for J; bases not matched to a gene: 1. Germline V gene sequence: CDR1 SGHRS, CDR2 YFSETQ. Filled out from reference TRBV5-1 and TRBJ2-3, the complete variable domain reads KAGVTQTPRYLIKTRGQQVTLSCSPISGHRSVSWYQQTPGQGLQFLFEYFSETQRNKGNFPGRFSGRQFSNSRSEMNVSTLELGDSALYLCASSFLAADTQYFGPGTRLTVL.

The V gene is TRBV30, the J gene TRBJ2-5; a possible D gene is TRBD1 (6 bases). CDR1 is GTSNPN and CDR2 is SVGIG in the germline V gene (reference sequence). The CDR3 contains 13 residues. The V end lost 8 bases, the J end lost 5 bases, and 18 bases lay between the germline ends. CDR3 region: CAGQGNVGETQYF. The DNA for the CDR3 is TGTGCCGGGCAGGGGAACGTTGGGGAGACCCAGTACTTC.

V usage is TRBV7-2 and J usage is TRBJ2-5, with D possibly matching TRBD1 (6 bases). The CDR3 consists of 14 residues. Germline V gene data show CDR1 as SGHTA and CDR2 as FQGNSA. V was pared by 4 bases and J by 1 base, with 10 bases between. CDR3 loop: CASSSMTGQETQYF. Here the CDR3 DNA reads TGTGCCAGCAGCTCAATGACAGGCCAAGAGACCCAGTACTTC.

This rearrangement joins TRBV6-6 to TRBJ1-5; 8 bases line up with TRBD1. V shed 2 bases and J 3 bases; nucleotides not matched to a gene: 6. Germline CDR1 and CDR2: MNHNY and SVGAGI (reference sequence). The CDR3 has 16 amino acids. As DNA, the CDR3 is TGTGCCAGCAGTTACCCGACAGGGGTCGACAATCAGCCCCAGCATTTT. Its translation is CASSYPTGVDNQPQHF.